This TCR beta chain comes out of a study of shared clonotypes between healthy human individuals. Study as a whole: CD4 naive and memory got three plates each, CD8 naive two, CD8 memory one.

Data came from immunoSEQ multiplex PCR; TCRdb stores just in-frame clones and leaves some out. Of some 2.1 million clones in the sample, roughly 93% were seen once. Concerning this clone: The antigen is not known.

Cells designated naive CD8 were CD45RO-negative and were positively selected for CCR7, with terminally differentiated effector memory CD45RA+ cells excluded. This CDR3 contains 15 residues. V lost 6 bases, J lost 7 bases, and 21 bases lay in between. Germline V gives CDR1 MNHEY, CDR2 SVGAGI. Whole-study results and caveats: Sampling covered nothing but blood. Tissue TCR repertoires likely differ from those found in blood.

The chain couples TRBV6-5 to TRBJ1-2, with a weak D call TRBD1 (5 bases). The sequenced material came from naive CD8+ T cells from PBMCs. The source is a man in his late teens or twenties in good health. Some clones in this sample may be carry-over from other donors' samples. CDR3 in amino acids: CASSHQFRVDSGYTF. DNA for the CDR3: TGTGCCAGCAGCCACCAATTCAGGGTTGACTCTGGCTACACCTTC.